The rows below give T cell receptor beta chains drawn from one sample of a study of OX40 agonist ivuxolimab in advanced cancers. Some clones are missing from TCRdb's copy, which holds only in-frame ones; the method was immunoSEQ multiplex PCR. This sample has 68,000 or so clones; about 84% occur once, and the top ten carry 11%. The specimen comprised CD4+ or CD8+ T cells sorted from blood, sampled in a trial of the OX40 agonist ivuxolimab. The origin of the receptors is an adult with an advanced solid tumor such as melanoma, head and neck, liver or kidney cancer. CDR3s include the opening cysteine and the closing phenylalanine or tryptophan. Each record gives: D gene, J gene, clone size, V gene, CDR3 protein, CDR3 DNA. D genes are given only for firm matches. Some rows mark clone size as missing; the rest say once, few, many or name a class of expanded clone.

NA TRBJ2-2 NA TRBV4-2 CASSQLAENTGELFF TGTGCCAGCAGCCAATTAGCGGAAAATACCGGGGAGCTGTTTTTT
NA TRBJ2-7 once TRBV5-1 CASSSLATYEQYF TGCGCCAGCAGCTCCCTAGCGACCTACGAGCAGTACTTC
NA TRBJ2-5 NA TRBV10-3 CAISDAQNQETQYF TGTGCCATCAGTGATGCGCAGAACCAAGAGACCCAGTACTTC
TRBD2 TRBJ2-7 NA TRBV7-9 CASSPPLGTSGTYEQYF TGTGCCAGCAGCCCACCCCTAGGGACTAGCGGGACGTACGAGCAGTACTTC
NA TRBJ1-5 few TRBV6-5 CASSRPNQPQHF TGTGCCAGCAGCCGCCCAAATCAGCCCCAGCATTTT
TRBD2 TRBJ2-1 NA TRBV19 CASSISGTSGSYNEQFF TGTGCCAGTAGTATTTCCGGGACTAGCGGGAGCTACAATGAGCAGTTCTTC
NA TRBJ1-1 NA TRBV5-1 CASSLRGEGTEAFF TGCGCCAGCAGCTTAAGGGGAGAGGGCACTGAAGCTTTCTTT
NA TRBJ2-1 NA TRBV19 CASSYRRGDEQFF TGTGCCAGTAGTTACCGTCGGGGTGATGAGCAGTTCTTC
NA TRBJ2-7 NA TRBV28 CASGLVGNYEQYF TGTGCCAGCGGCCTGGTAGGCAACTACGAGCAGTACTTC
NA TRBJ2-5 NA TRBV10-3 CAISDGGGETQYF TGTGCCATCAGTGACGGGGGCGGGGAGACCCAGTACTTC
NA TRBJ2-3 few TRBV30 CAWGITDTQYF TGTGCCTGGGGTATTACAGATACGCAGTATTTT
NA TRBJ1-2 NA TRBV9 CASSAGWADYGYTF TGTGCCAGCAGCGCTGGATGGGCCGACTATGGCTACACCTTC
NA TRBJ1-1 NA TRBV2 CASSGQSNTEAFF TGTGCCAGCAGTGGACAGTCGAACACTGAAGCTTTCTTT
TRBD1 TRBJ2-1 NA TRBV7-8 CASSFRDRGGNEQFF TGTGCCAGCAGCTTCCGGGACAGGGGGGGCAATGAGCAGTTCTTC
TRBD2 TRBJ2-7 once TRBV5-1 CASSSASGSYEQYF TGCGCCAGCAGCTCCGCAAGCGGGAGTTACGAGCAGTACTTC
TRBD2 TRBJ2-1 once TRBV27 CASSPLAGVRRYNEQFF TGTGCCAGCAGCCCCCTAGCGGGGGTGCGACGCTACAATGAGCAGTTCTTC
NA TRBJ2-2 NA TRBV11-1 CASSFLQGNTGELFF TGTGCCAGCTCATTCCTCCAGGGGAACACCGGGGAGCTGTTTTTT
NA TRBJ1-2 NA TRBV28 CASSSPTHHYGYTF TGTGCCAGCAGTTCACCCACTCACCACTATGGCTACACCTTC
NA TRBJ1-3 NA TRBV28 CASSLSGRDADTIYF TGTGCCAGCAGTTTATCGGGCAGGGATGCGGACACCATATATTTT
NA TRBJ2-5 few TRBV18 CASSDREETQYF TGTGCCAGCTCCGACAGAGAAGAGACCCAGTACTTC
NA TRBJ2-3 NA TRBV10-1 CASSRTSGLQDTQYF TGCGCCAGCAGCCGAACTTCAGGGCTTCAAGATACGCAGTATTTT
TRBD2 TRBJ2-2 NA TRBV7-2 CASSPTGAGGPTGELFF TGTGCCAGCAGCCCAACCGGGGCGGGAGGGCCAACCGGGGAGCTGTTTTTT
TRBD2 TRBJ2-3 NA TRBV7-2 CASSLGLAGADTQYF TGTGCCAGCAGCCTGGGACTAGCGGGAGCAGATACGCAGTATTTT
TRBD2 TRBJ2-5 NA TRBV5-4 CASSPGGAGTETQYF TGTGCCAGCAGCCCGGGGGGGGCCGGGACAGAGACCCAGTACTTC
TRBD1 TRBJ1-1 NA TRBV6-6 CASSYGRGATEAFF TGTGCCAGCAGTTACGGCAGGGGGGCCACTGAAGCTTTCTTT